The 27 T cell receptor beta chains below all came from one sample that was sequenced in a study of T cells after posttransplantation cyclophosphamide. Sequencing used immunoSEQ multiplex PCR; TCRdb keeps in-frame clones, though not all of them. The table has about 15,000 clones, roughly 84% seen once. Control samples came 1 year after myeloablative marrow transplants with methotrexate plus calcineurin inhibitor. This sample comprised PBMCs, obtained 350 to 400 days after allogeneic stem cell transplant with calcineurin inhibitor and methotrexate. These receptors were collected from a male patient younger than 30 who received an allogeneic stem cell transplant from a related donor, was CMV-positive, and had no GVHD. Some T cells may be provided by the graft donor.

DNA of the CDR3: TGTGCCAGTAGTATGGGACAGGGTGTGAGTGAGCAGTTCTTC. Its protein is CASSMGQGVSEQFF. The V call is TRBV19, the J call TRBJ2-1; TRBD1 agrees at 9 bases. The CDR3 extends over 14 amino acids. The germline CDR1 and CDR2 sequences are LNHDA and SQIVND (reference sequence). V shed 3 bases, J shed 9 bases, and the junction held 6 bases outside the gene matches.

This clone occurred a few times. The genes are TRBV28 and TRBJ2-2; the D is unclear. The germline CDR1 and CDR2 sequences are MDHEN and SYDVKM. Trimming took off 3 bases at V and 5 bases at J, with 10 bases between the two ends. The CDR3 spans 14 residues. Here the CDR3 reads CASSLGHSTGELFF. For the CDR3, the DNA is TGTGCCAGCAGTTTGGGCCATTCAACCGGGGAGCTGTTTTTT.

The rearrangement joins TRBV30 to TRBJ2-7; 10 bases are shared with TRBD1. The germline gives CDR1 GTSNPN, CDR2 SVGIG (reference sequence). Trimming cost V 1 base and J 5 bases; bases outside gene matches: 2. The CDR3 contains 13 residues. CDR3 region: CAWSAGTGDEQYF. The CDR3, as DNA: TGTGCCTGGAGTGCCGGGACAGGGGACGAGCAGTACTTC.

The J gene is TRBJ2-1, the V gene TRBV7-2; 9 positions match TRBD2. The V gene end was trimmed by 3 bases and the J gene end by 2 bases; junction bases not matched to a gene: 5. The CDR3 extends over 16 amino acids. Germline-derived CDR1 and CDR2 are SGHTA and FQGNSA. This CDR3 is CASSLSSGATYNEQFF. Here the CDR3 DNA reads TGTGCCAGCAGCTTGTCTAGCGGGGCCACCTACAATGAGCAGTTCTTC.

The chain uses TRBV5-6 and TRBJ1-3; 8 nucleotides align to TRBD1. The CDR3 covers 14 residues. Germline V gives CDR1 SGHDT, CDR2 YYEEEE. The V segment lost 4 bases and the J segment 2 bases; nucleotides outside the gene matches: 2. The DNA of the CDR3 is TGTGCCAGCAGCGGCAGGGGGCCTGGAAACACCATATATTTT. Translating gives CASSGRGPGNTIYF.

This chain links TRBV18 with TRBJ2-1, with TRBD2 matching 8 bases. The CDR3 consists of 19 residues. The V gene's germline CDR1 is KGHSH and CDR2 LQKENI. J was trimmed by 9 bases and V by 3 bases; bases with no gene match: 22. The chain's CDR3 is CASSPWGLVSSVPTSEQFF. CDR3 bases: TGTGCCAGCTCACCCTGGGGACTAGTAAGTTCAGTTCCTACCAGTGAGCAGTTCTTC.

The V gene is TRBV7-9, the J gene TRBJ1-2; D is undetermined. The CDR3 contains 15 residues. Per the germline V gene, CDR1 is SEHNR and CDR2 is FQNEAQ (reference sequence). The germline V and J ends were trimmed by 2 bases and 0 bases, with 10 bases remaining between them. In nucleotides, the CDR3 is TGTGCCAGCAGCTTATGGGCGGGGACTAACTATGGCTACACCTTC. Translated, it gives CASSLWAGTNYGYTF.

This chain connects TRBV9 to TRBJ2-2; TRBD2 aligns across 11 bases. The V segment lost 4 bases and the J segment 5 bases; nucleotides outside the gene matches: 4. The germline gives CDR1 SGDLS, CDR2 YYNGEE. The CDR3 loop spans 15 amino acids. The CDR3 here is CASSLRTSGTGELFF. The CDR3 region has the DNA TGTGCCAGCAGCCTAAGGACTAGCGGGACCGGGGAGCTGTTTTTT.

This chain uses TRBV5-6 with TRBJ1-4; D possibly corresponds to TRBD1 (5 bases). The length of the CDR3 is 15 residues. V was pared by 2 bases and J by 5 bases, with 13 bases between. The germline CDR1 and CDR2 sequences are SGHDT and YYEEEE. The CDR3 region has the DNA TGTGCCAGCAGCTTCGTGGGGGGAACAAATGAAAAACTGTTTTTT. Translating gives CASSFVGGTNEKLFF.

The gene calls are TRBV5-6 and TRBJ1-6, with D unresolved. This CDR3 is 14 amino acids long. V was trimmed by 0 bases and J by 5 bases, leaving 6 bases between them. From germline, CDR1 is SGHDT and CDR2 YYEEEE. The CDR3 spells CASSLGVNNSPLHF. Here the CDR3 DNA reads TGTGCCAGCAGCTTGGGAGTGAATAATTCACCCCTCCACTTT.

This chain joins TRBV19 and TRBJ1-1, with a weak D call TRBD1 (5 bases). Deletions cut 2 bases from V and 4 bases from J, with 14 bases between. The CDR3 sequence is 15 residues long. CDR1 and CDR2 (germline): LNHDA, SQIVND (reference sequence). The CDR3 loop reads CASSIPRQWVTEAFF. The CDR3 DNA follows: TGTGCCAGTAGTATACCTAGACAGTGGGTCACTGAAGCTTTCTTT.

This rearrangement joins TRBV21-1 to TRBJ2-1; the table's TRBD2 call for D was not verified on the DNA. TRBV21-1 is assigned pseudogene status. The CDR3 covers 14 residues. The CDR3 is CASSRNRTGSEQFF. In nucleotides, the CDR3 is TGTGCCAGCAGCCGGAATCGGACTGGCAGTGAGCAGTTCTTC.

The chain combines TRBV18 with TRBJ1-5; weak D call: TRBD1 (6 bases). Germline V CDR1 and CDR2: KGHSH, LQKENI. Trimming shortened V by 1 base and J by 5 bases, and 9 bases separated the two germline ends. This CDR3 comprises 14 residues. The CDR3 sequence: CASSPLPGDQPQHF. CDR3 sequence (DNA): TGTGCCAGCTCACCACTCCCAGGGGATCAGCCCCAGCATTTT.

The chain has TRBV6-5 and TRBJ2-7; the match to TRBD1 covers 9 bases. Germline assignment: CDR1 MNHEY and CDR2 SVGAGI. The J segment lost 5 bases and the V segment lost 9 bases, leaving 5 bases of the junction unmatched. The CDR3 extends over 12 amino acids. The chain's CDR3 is CASGDRVHEQYF. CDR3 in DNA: TGTGCCAGTGGGGACAGGGTCCACGAGCAGTACTTC.

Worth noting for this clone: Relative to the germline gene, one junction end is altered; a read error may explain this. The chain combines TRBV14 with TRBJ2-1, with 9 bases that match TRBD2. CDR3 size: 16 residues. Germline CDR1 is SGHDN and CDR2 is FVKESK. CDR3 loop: CASSHRLAVIYSEQFF. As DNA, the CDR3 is TGTGCCAGCAGCCATCGACTAGCGGTGATCTACAGTGAGCAGTTCTTC. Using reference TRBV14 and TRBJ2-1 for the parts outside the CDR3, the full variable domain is EAGVTQFPSHSVIEKGQTVTLRCDPISGHDNLYWYRRVMGKEIKFLLHFVKESKQDESGMPNNRFLAERTGGTYSTLKVQPAELEDSGVYFCASSHRLAVIYSEQFFGPGTRLTVL.

CDR3 region: CASSPTGGKEQYF. CDR3 DNA sequence: TGTGCCAGCTCACCGACAGGGGGTAAGGAGCAGTACTTC. The chain uses TRBV18 and TRBJ2-7; 9 bases agree with TRBD1. The CDR3 covers 13 residues. CDR1 and CDR2 from the germline V gene are KGHSH and LQKENI. J was trimmed by 7 bases and V by 3 bases; bases with no gene match: 4.

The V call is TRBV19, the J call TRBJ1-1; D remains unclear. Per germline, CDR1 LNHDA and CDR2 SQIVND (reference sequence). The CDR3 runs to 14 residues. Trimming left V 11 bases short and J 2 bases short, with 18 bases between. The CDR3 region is CASLPGSINTEAFF. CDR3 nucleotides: TGTGCCTCACTCCCTGGGAGTATAAACACTGAAGCTTTCTTT.

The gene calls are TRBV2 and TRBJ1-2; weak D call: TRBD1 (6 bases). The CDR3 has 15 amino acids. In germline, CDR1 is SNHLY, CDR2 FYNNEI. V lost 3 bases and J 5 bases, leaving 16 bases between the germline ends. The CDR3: CASSEGGTQFYGYTF. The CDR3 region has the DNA TGTGCCAGCAGTGAGGGGGGGACACAGTTTTATGGCTACACCTTC.

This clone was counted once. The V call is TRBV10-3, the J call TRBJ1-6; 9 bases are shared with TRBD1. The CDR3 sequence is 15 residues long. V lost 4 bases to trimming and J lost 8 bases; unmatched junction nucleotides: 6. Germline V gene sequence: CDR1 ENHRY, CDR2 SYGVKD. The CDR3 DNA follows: TGTGCCATCAGTGCGGGACAGGGAGTGTATTCACCCCTCCACTTT. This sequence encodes CAISAGQGVYSPLHF.

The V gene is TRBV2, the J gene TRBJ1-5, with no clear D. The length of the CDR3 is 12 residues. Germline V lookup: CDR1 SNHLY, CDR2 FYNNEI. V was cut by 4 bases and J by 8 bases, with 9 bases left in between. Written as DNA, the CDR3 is TGTGCCAGCAGTGGTGAGGGTAAGCCCCAGCATTTT. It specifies CASSGEGKPQHF. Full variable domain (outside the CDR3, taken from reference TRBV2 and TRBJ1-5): EPEVTQTPSHQVTQMGQEVILRCVPISNHLYFYWYRQILGQKVEFLVSFYNNEISEKSEIFDDQFSVERPDGSNFTLKIRSTKLEDSAMYFCASSGEGKPQHFGDGTRLSIL.

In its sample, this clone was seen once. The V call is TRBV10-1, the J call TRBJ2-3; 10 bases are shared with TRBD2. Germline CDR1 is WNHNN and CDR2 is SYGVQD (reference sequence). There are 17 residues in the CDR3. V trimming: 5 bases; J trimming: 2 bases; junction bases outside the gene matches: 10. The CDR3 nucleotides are TGCGCCAGCAGTCCCAGGGTACTAGCGGGATCCACAGATACGCAGTATTTT. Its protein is CASSPRVLAGSTDTQYF.

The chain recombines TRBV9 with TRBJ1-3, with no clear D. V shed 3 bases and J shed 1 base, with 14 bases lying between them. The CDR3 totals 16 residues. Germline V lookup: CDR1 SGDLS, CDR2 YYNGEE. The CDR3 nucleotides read TGTGCCAGCAGCGCTACTGGAGCCCTGTCTGGAAACACCATATATTTT. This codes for CASSATGALSGNTIYF.

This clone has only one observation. DNA of the CDR3: TGCGCCAGCACTCACGGTTCGAACACTGAAGCTTTCTTT. Translated, it gives CASTHGSNTEAFF. The chain employs TRBV5-1 and TRBJ1-1, with unresolved D. Germline V lookup: CDR1 SGHRS, CDR2 YFSETQ. V was shortened by 6 bases and J by 1 base, with 10 bases between the two germline ends. CDR3 length: 13 residues.

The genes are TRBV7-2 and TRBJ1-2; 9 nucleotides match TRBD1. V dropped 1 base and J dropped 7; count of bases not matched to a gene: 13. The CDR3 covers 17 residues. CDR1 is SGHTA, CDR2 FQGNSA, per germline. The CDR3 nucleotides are TGTGCCAGCAGCTTAGGTTGGGGACAGGGTTATGAGGGTGGCTACACCTTC. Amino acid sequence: CASSLGWGQGYEGGYTF.

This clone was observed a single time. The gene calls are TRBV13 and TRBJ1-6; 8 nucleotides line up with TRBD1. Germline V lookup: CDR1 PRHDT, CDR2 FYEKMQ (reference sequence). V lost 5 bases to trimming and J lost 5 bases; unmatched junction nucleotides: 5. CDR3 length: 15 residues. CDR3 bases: TGTGCCAGCAGCCTCGGGACAGGCGATAATTCACCCCTCCACTTT. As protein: CASSLGTGDNSPLHF.

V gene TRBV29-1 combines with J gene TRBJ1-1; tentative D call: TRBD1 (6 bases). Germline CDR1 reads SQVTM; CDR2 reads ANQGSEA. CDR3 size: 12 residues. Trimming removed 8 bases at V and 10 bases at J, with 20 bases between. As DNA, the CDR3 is TGCAGCTTCCTGAGGGGGGGGACGACAGCTTTCTTT. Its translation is CSFLRGGTTAFF.

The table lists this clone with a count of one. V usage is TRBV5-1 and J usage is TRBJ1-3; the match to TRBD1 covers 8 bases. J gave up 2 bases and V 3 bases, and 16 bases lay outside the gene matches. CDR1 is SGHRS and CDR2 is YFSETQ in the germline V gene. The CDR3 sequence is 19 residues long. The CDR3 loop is CASSSGQAYQSLPGNTIYF. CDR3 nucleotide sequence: TGCGCCAGCAGCTCGGGACAGGCGTATCAAAGTCTTCCTGGAAACACCATATATTTT.